The 26 T cell receptor beta chains given below trace back to one sample, sequenced in a study of cytomegalovirus exposure and HLA in healthy donors. The primer mix had 60 Vbeta and 13 Jbeta primers. TCRdb's table, derived via immunoSEQ multiplex PCR, lists solely in-frame clones and lacks some. The table lists nearly 110,000 clones, roughly four fifths of them singletons. The sequencing input was PBMCs. Every receptor here comes from a male donor in good health and CMV-seropositive.

The rearrangement uses TRBV15 and TRBJ2-7; a weak D match, TRBD2 (6 bases). V lost 3 bases and J lost 2, with 11 bases in between. Germline-derived CDR1 and CDR2 are LNHNV and YYDKDF (reference sequence). CDR3 size: 14 residues. CDR3 loop: CATSSGREAYEQYF. In DNA form, the CDR3 reads TGTGCCACCAGCAGCGGAAGGGAGGCCTACGAGCAGTACTTC.

This clone was picked up a small number of times. The J gene is TRBJ1-5, the V gene TRBV7-9; 7 nucleotides align to TRBD1. The CDR3 sequence is 17 residues long. V dropped 3 bases and J dropped 3; count of bases not matched to a gene: 11. The germline V gene encodes CDR1 SEHNR and CDR2 FQNEAQ (reference sequence). As DNA, the CDR3 is TGTGCCAGCAGCTTTGCCCTAGGGGGACAGAACAATCAGCCCCAGCATTTT. This translates into CASSFALGGQNNQPQHF.

The chain recombines TRBV7-9 with TRBJ2-7, with 10 bases aligning to TRBD1. This CDR3 is built from 18 residues. Germline trimming cut 2 bases from V and 0 bases from J; bases unmatched to any gene: 10. The germline CDR1 and CDR2 sequences are SEHNR and FQNEAQ (reference sequence). The CDR3 here is CASSLKALGQGSSYEQYF. The CDR3 region has the DNA TGTGCCAGCAGCTTAAAGGCATTGGGACAGGGGTCCTCCTACGAGCAGTACTTC.

This rearrangement joins TRBV2 to TRBJ2-7; 8 bases match TRBD1. The V gene's germline CDR1 is SNHLY and CDR2 FYNNEI. The CDR3 length is 17 residues. Trimming took 3 bases from V and 0 from J; bases not matched to a gene: 10. The CDR3: CASSDPYRTGSSYEQYF. CDR3 nucleotide sequence: TGTGCCAGCAGTGATCCCTATAGGACAGGGAGCTCCTACGAGCAGTACTTC.

The chain is built from TRBV27 and TRBJ2-7; 10 nucleotides line up with TRBD1. V shed 6 bases, J shed 3 bases, and the junction held 2 bases outside the gene matches. The CDR3 runs 13 residues. Germline V gives CDR1 MNHEY, CDR2 SMNVEV (reference sequence). The CDR3 sequence is CASRGTGDYEQYF. The CDR3 region has the DNA TGTGCCAGCAGAGGGACAGGGGACTACGAGCAGTACTTC.

By share of the sample, this clone is medium-sized (0.01 to 0.1%). V gene TRBV10-3 combines with J gene TRBJ2-7; TRBD1 agrees at 7 bases. Germline V gene sequence: CDR1 ENHRY, CDR2 SYGVKD. This CDR3 is built from 15 residues. With 3 bases clipped from V and 6 bases from J, the junction kept 11 bases outside the gene matches. The CDR3 loop is CAISDQTVGGCEQYF. CDR3 nucleotide sequence: TGTGCCATCAGTGACCAGACAGTAGGGGGCTGCGAGCAGTACTTC.

The chain combines TRBV4-2 with TRBJ2-7; D ambiguous. From germline, CDR1 is LGHNA and CDR2 YNFKEQ. This CDR3 spans 16 amino acids. V shed 0 bases and J shed 0 bases, with 12 bases lying between them. CDR3 in amino acids: CASSQDGVPVSYEQYF. CDR3 DNA sequence: TGTGCCAGCAGCCAAGATGGAGTGCCCGTCTCCTACGAGCAGTACTTC.

The DNA for the CDR3 is TGTGCCTGGAGCCGGGACAGGGGTTATTCACCCCTCCACTTT. Translating it yields CAWSRDRGYSPLHF. The J gene is TRBJ1-6, the V gene TRBV30, with TRBD1 identical over 10 bases. The CDR3 extends over 14 amino acids. J was trimmed by 8 bases and V by 3 bases; bases with no gene match: 4. CDR1 is GTSNPN, CDR2 SVGIG, per germline (reference sequence).

V is TRBV19 and J is TRBJ1-5; TRBD1 agrees at 7 bases. The CDR3 loop spans 15 amino acids. Germline CDR1 is LNHDA and CDR2 is SQIVND (reference sequence). With V trimmed by 8 bases and J by 3 bases, 10 bases remained unmatched. CDR3 sequence: CASLKSGQYNQPQHF. The CDR3 nucleotides read TGTGCCAGTCTAAAGTCGGGACAGTACAATCAGCCCCAGCATTTT.

The CDR3 nucleotides read TGTGCCAGCAGTTACTCCGGACTAGCTGGCTACGAGCAGTACTTC. The encoded protein is CASSYSGLAGYEQYF. This chain joins TRBV6-6 and TRBJ2-7, with TRBD2 matching over 8 bases. This CDR3 comprises 15 residues. Per germline, CDR1 MNHNY and CDR2 SVGAGI (reference sequence). V shed 0 bases and J 3 bases; nucleotides not matched to a gene: 4.

The J gene is TRBJ2-7, the V gene TRBV6-5; 9 bases agree with TRBD1. After removal of 5 bases from V and 6 bases from J, the junction contained 11 bases not matched to a gene. The germline V gene has CDR1 MNHEY and CDR2 SVGAGI. The CDR3 loop spans 15 amino acids. The CDR3 protein is CASSSWDRVALEQYF. The CDR3 DNA is TGTGCCAGCAGTAGTTGGGACAGGGTAGCGCTCGAGCAGTACTTC.

The rearrangement links TRBV15 to TRBJ2-7; TRBD1 agrees at 12 bases. The CDR3 totals 17 residues. V lost 1 base to trimming and J lost 5 bases; unmatched junction nucleotides: 9. Germline V gene data show CDR1 as LNHNV and CDR2 as YYDKDF (reference sequence). The CDR3 loop reads CATSRGRRDRGLDEQYF. CDR3 sequence (DNA): TGTGCCACCAGCAGAGGCCGCCGGGACAGGGGGCTTGACGAGCAGTACTTC.

V and J are TRBV20-1 and TRBJ2-7; D gene ambiguous. Germline values: CDR1 DFQATT, CDR2 SNEGSKA (reference sequence). The CDR3 sequence is 11 residues long. Trimming took 1 base from V and 4 from J, leaving 5 bases between them. The CDR3 spells CSARGTYEQYF. CDR3 coding DNA: TGCAGTGCTAGAGGCACTTACGAGCAGTACTTC.

V is TRBV5-4 and J is TRBJ2-5; 8 bases match TRBD1. CDR1 and CDR2 from the germline V gene are SGHNT and YYREEE (reference sequence). V dropped 4 bases and J dropped 5; count of bases not matched to a gene: 10. CDR3 length equals 15 residues. CDR3 nucleotides: TGTGCCAGCAGCACCAGGACAGGGACCGGGGAGACCCAGTACTTC. The encoded protein is CASSTRTGTGETQYF.

This clone has just a few counts. The V and J genes are TRBV4-1 and TRBJ2-5; perhaps TRBD1 as D (6 bases). The ends were cut back, 4 bases at V and 5 bases at J, with 14 bases in the middle. The CDR3 spans 14 residues. Per the germline V gene, CDR1 is MGHRA and CDR2 is YSYEKL. The chain's CDR3 is CASSPARGKETQYF. Here the CDR3 DNA reads TGCGCCAGCAGCCCCGCCAGGGGTAAGGAGACCCAGTACTTC.

The V call is TRBV14, the J call TRBJ2-5; TRBD1 is a possible D gene (5 bases). Germline loops: CDR1 SGHDN, CDR2 FVKESK. This CDR3 is built from 17 residues. Trimming removed 1 base at V and 5 bases at J, with 20 bases between. The CDR3 spells CASSQVRGNEGLETQYF. CDR3 coding DNA: TGTGCCAGCAGCCAAGTAAGGGGAAACGAAGGTTTGGAGACCCAGTACTTC.

The count of this clone is one. The chain joins TRBV27 to TRBJ2-7; 7 bases are shared with TRBD1. The germline CDR1 and CDR2 sequences are MNHEY and SMNVEV (reference sequence). The CDR3 has 17 residues. V shed 2 bases and J 4 bases; nucleotides not matched to a gene: 14. The CDR3 nucleotides read TGTGCCAGCAGTTTAGAAGGGGGCGTTCTAACCCCTTACGAGCAGTACTTC. It translates to CASSLEGGVLTPYEQYF.

The chain carries TRBV5-6 and TRBJ2-5; D is perhaps TRBD2 (7 bases). Germline CDR1 SGHDT, CDR2 YYEEEE. CDR3 length: 15 residues. V shed 4 bases and J shed 5 bases, with 18 bases lying between them. The CDR3 sequence: CASSDQNGGLETQYF. In DNA, the CDR3 is TGTGCCAGCAGCGACCAAAACGGGGGGCTTGAGACCCAGTACTTC.

The genes are TRBV7-8 and TRBJ2-5, with 10 bases fitting TRBD2. CDR1 and CDR2 from the germline V gene are SGHVS and FQNEAQ. The trim removed 5 bases at V and 3 bases at J, leaving 6 bases unmatched. The CDR3 is 15 amino acids. The CDR3 here is CASSASGRAEETQYF. CDR3 sequence (DNA): TGTGCCAGCAGCGCAAGCGGGAGGGCGGAAGAGACCCAGTACTTC.

The chain carries TRBV19 and TRBJ1-2, with 7 nucleotides matching TRBD1. The germline gives CDR1 LNHDA, CDR2 SQIVND (reference sequence). The CDR3 is 14 residues long. Trimming at V came to 6 bases and at J to 7 bases, leaving 11 bases not matched to a gene. CDR3 DNA sequence: TGTGCCAGTAGAAATACAGGGGACAACCCTGGCTACACCTTC. Protein: CASRNTGDNPGYTF. Using reference TRBV19 and TRBJ1-2 for the parts outside the CDR3, the full variable domain is DGGITQSPKYLFRKEGQNVTLSCEQNLNHDAMYWYRQDPGQGLRLIYYSQIVNDFQKGDIAEGYSVSREKKESFPLTVTSAQKNPTAFYLCASRNTGDNPGYTFGSGTRLTVV.

This clone was observed once. The chain joins TRBV10-3 to TRBJ1-1; D remains unclear. V lost 4 bases to trimming and J lost 0 bases, with 15 bases between them. Germline loops: CDR1 ENHRY, CDR2 SYGVKD. The CDR3 consists of 16 residues. The DNA for the CDR3 is TGTGCCATCAGTGGTTCCAGGAAGGGAGTGAACACTGAAGCTTTCTTT. Translation: CAISGSRKGVNTEAFF.

The V and J genes are TRBV4-3 and TRBJ2-7, with TRBD1 identical over 9 bases. Germline V gives CDR1 LGHNA, CDR2 YSLEER. V gave up 2 bases and J gave up 3 bases; unmatched junction bases: 8. The CDR3 is made up of 16 amino acids. The CDR3 sequence is CASSQRETGGFYEQYF. The CDR3 region has the DNA TGCGCCAGCAGCCAAAGAGAGACAGGGGGTTTCTACGAGCAGTACTTC.

This clone turned up a few times. The V and J genes are TRBV6-1 and TRBJ2-1; 9 nucleotides agree with TRBD1. The CDR3 is made up of 14 amino acids. With 5 bases clipped from V and 7 bases from J, the junction kept 6 bases outside the gene matches. Germline V CDR1 and CDR2: MNHNS, SASEGT. The CDR3 region is CASSKDRGFNEQFF. CDR3 nucleotide sequence: TGTGCCAGCAGTAAGGACAGGGGATTTAATGAGCAGTTCTTC.

V usage is TRBV27 and J usage is TRBJ2-2; D gene ambiguous. The CDR3 length is 13 residues. The V end was cut by 7 bases, the J end by 2 bases, with 8 bases between. Looked up from germline, CDR1 is MNHEY and CDR2 is SMNVEV (reference sequence). CDR3 bases: TGTGCCAGCATCCTGAGAAACACCGGGGAGCTGTTTTTT. Translating gives CASILRNTGELFF.

In this sample, this clone turned up a few times. The CDR3 loop reads CASSFLGANHNYGYTF. For the CDR3, the DNA is TGTGCCAGCAGTTTTTTAGGAGCCAACCATAACTATGGCTACACCTTC. The chain has TRBV28 and TRBJ1-2, with D uncertain. The CDR3 is 16 residues long. Per the germline V gene, CDR1 is MDHEN and CDR2 is SYDVKM. Trimming shortened V by 3 bases and J by 1 base, and 15 bases separated the two germline ends.

The chain combines TRBV2 with TRBJ1-1; D is unclear. Germline V CDR1 and CDR2: SNHLY, FYNNEI. The CDR3 spans 15 residues. Trimming stripped 3 bases from V and 2 bases from J, with 13 bases between. The CDR3 loop reads CASSDMRAPNTEAFF. For the CDR3, the DNA is TGTGCCAGCAGTGATATGCGGGCTCCTAACACTGAAGCTTTCTTT.